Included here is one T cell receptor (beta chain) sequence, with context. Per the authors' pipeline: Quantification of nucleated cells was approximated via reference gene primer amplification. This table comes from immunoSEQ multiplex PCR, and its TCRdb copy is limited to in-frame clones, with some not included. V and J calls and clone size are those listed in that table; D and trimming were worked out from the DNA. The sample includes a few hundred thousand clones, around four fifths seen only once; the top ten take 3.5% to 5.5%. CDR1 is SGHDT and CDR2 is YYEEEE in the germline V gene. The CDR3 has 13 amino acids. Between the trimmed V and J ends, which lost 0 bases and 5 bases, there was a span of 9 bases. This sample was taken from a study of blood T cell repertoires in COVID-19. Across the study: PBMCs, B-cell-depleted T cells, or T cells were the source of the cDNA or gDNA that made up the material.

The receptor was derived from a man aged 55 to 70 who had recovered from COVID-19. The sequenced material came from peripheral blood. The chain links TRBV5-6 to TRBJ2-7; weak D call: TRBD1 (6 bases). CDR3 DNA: TGTGCCAGCAGCTTGGCAGGGGACGACGAGCAGTACTTC. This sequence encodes CASSLAGDDEQYF. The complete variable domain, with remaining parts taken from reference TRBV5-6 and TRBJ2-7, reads DAGVTQSPTHLIKTRGQQVTLRCSPKSGHDTVSWYQQALGQGPQFIFQYYEEEERQRGNFPDRFSGHQFPNYSSELNVNALLLGDSALYLCASSLAGDDEQYFGPGTRLTVT.